Included here is one TCR beta chain sequence, with context. How the authors handled the data: Nucleated cell number was recorded as an estimate derived from reference gene primer amplification. The assay was immunoSEQ multiplex PCR, and TCRdb's table has in-frame clones only and misses some. The V and J calls and clone size come from that table; D and trimming were worked out from the DNA. The top ten hold around 21% of the sample, which has about 180,000 clones, roughly nine tenths seen once. CDR1 is LNHDA and CDR2 is SQIVND in the germline V gene (reference sequence). V gave up 4 bases and J gave up 0 bases; unmatched junction bases: 4. The CDR3 consists of 15 residues. The source of the sample is a study of blood T cell repertoires in COVID-19. On the study more broadly: Sites in the United States, Italy and Spain provided acute and convalescent COVID-19 samples. T cells, B-cell-depleted T cells, or PBMCs provided the cDNA or gDNA that served as material.

The specimen sequenced was peripheral blood. This chain joins TRBV19 and TRBJ1-1; TRBD1 aligns across 8 bases. This clonotype was obtained from a man between 65 and 80 years old with active or convalescent COVID-19. CDR3 sequence: CASSTTGVVNTEAFF. CDR3 coding DNA: TGTGCCAGTAGTACGACAGGGGTAGTGAACACTGAAGCTTTCTTT.